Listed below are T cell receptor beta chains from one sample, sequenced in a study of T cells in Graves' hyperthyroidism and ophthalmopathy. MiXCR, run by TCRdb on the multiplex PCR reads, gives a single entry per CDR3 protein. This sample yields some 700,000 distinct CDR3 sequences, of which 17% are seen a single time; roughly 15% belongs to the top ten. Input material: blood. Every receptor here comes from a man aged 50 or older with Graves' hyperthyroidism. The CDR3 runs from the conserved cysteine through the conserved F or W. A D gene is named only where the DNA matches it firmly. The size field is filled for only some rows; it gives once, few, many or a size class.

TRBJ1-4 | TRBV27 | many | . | CASSLSILNEKLFF | TGTGCCAGCAGTTTATCGATCCTTAATGAAAAACTGTTTTTT
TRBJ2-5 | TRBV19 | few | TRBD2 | CASNRGGREETQYF | TGTGCCAGTAATCGGGGAGGGAGAGAGGAGACCCAGTACTTC
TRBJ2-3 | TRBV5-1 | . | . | CASSLEGARTDTQYF | TGCGCCAGCAGCTTGGAGGGAGCCCGCACAGATACGCAGTATTTT
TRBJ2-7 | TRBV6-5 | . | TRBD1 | CASSYGPGGTYEQYF | TGTGCCAGCAGTTACGGGCCAGGGGGCACCTACGAGCAGTACTTC
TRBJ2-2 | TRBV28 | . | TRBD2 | CASSSDLGGGIGELFF | TGTGCCAGCAGTTCTGACCTCGGGGGGGGGATCGGGGAGCTGTTTTTT
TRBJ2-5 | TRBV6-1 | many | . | CASNIKRTETQYF | TGTGCCAGCAACATTAAGCGGACAGAGACCCAGTACTTC
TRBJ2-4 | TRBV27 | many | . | CASSSTGIGIQYF | TGTGCCAGCAGTTCCACGGGTATTGGAATTCAGTACTTC
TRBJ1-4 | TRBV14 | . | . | CASSLGRRDNEKLFF | TGTGCCAGCAGCCTGGGACGGAGGGATAATGAAAAACTGTTTTTT
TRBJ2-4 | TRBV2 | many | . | CASSASSGRAKNIQYF | TGTGCCAGCAGTGCCTCCTCAGGGCGGGCCAAAAACATTCAGTACTTC
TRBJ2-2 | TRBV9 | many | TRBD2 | CASSVQGGLGGELFF | TGTGCCAGCAGCGTACAGGGAGGACTAGGCGGGGAGCTGTTTTTT
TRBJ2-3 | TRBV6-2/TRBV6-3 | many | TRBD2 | CASSYLKTSGSRSDTQYF | TGTGCCAGCAGTTACTTGAAGACTAGCGGGAGTCGGTCAGATACGCAGTATTTT
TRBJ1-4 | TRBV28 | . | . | CASRQGREKLFF | TGTGCCAGCAGACAGGGTCGTGAAAAACTGTTTTTT
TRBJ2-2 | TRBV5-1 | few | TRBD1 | CASSSGAGTGNTGELFF | TGCGCCAGCAGCTCGGGAGCCGGGACAGGGAACACCGGGGAGCTGTTTTTT